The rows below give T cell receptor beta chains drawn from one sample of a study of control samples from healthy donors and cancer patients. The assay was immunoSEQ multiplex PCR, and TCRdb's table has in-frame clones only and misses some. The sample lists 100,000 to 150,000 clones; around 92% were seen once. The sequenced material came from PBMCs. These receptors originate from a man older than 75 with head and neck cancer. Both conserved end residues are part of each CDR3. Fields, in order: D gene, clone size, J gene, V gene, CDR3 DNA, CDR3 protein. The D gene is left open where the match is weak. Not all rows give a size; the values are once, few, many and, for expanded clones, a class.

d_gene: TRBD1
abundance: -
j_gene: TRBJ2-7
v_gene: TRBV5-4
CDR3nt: TGTGCCAGCAGCCCACATACAGGGGGCTACGAGCAGTACTTC
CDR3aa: CASSPHTGGYEQYF

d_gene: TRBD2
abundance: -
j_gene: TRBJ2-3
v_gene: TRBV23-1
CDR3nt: TGCGCCAGCTCCTCTGCCGCCGGGGAGAGCGGGGACACAGATACGCAGTATTTT
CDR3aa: CASSSAAGESGDTDTQYF

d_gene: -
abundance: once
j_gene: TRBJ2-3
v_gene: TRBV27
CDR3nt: TGTGCCAGCAGTTTCAGGGACCGCGGTAGCACAGATACGCAGTATTTT
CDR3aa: CASSFRDRGSTDTQYF

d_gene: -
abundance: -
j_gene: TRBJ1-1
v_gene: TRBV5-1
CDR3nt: TGCGCCAGCAGCATGGATTCGAACACTGAAGCTTTCTTT
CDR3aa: CASSMDSNTEAFF

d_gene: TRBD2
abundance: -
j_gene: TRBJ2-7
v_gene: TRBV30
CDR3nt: TGTGCCTGGAGTGTGTTGCCCCGACTAGCGGGAGACTACGAGCAGTACTTC
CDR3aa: CAWSVLPRLAGDYEQYF

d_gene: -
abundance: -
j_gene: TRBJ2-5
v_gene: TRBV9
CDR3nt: TGTGCCAGCAGCGCGAGGCTGCGGAGCGACCAAGAGACCCAGTACTTC
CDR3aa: CASSARLRSDQETQYF

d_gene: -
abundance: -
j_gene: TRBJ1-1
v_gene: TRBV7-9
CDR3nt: TGTGCCAGCAGGTATATCACTCTGAACACTGAAGCTTTCTTT
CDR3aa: CASRYITLNTEAFF

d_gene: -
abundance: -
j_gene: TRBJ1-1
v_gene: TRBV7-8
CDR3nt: TGTGCCAGCAGCTCCTACAGCAACACTGAAGCTTTCTTT
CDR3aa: CASSSYSNTEAFF

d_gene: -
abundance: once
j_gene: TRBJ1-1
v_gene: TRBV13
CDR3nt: TGTGCCAGCAGCGACCACCCAGGGGCCTTGAACACTGAAGCTTTCTTT
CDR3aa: CASSDHPGALNTEAFF

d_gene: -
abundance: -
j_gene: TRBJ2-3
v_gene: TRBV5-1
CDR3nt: TGCGCCAGCAGCTTGGCAGGCACAGATACGCAGTATTTT
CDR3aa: CASSLAGTDTQYF

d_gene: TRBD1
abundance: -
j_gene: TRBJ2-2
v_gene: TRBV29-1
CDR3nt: TGCAGCGGGAGCACAGGGGTGAGCACCGGGGAGCTGTTTTTT
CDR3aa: CSGSTGVSTGELFF

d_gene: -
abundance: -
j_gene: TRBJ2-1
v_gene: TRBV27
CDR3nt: TGTGCCAGCATATCCCTCAATGAGCAGTTCTTC
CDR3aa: CASISLNEQFF

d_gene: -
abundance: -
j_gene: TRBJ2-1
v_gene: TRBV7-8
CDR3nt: TGTGCCAGCAGTATAATAGATGGGGACAATGAGCAGTTCTTC
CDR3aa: CASSIIDGDNEQFF

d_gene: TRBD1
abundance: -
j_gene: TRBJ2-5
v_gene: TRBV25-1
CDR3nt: TGTGCCAGCAGTCCTCGGGCAGGGGGCTCAGAGACCCAGTACTTC
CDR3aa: CASSPRAGGSETQYF

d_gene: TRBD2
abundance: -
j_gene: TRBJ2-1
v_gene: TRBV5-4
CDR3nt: TGTGCCAGCAGCTTGGTATCCCAGCGGGGCCCATGGAATGAGCAGTTCTTC
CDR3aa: CASSLVSQRGPWNEQFF

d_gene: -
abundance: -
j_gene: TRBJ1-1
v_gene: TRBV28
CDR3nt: TGTGCCAGCAGTGAGAACACTGAAGCTTTCTTT
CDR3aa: CASSENTEAFF

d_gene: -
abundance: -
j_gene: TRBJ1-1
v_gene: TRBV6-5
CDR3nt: TGTGCCAGCAGTTACTCAGGGGGGCTGGCTTTCTTT
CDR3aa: CASSYSGGLAFF

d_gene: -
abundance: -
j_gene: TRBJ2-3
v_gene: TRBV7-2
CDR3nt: TGTGCCAGCACCCAACAGGGATATGGGGATACGCAGTATTTT
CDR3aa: CASTQQGYGDTQYF

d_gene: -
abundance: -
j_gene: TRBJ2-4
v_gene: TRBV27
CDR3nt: TGTGCCAGCAGTTTGGAGTCTAGAAGGTACTTC
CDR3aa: CASSLESRRYF

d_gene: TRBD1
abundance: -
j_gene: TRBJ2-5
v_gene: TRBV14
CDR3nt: TGTGCCAGCGCCTCGACAGGGGGAGGGACCCAGTACTTC
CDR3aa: CASASTGGGTQYF

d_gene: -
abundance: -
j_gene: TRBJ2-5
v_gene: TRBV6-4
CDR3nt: TGTGCCAGCAGTGACGGCCGCCCGGCAGGGCTAGGGGAGACCCAGTACTTC
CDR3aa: CASSDGRPAGLGETQYF

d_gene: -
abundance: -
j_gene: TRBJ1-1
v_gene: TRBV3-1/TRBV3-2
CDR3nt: TGTGCCAGCAGCCAAGTCAGCGGGATTACTGAAGCTTTCTTT
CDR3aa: CASSQVSGITEAFF

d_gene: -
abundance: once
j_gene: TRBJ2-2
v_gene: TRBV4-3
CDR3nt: TGCGCCAGCAGCCAAGTTCTGGGTAGAGTTAGCGGGGAGCTGTTTTTT
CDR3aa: CASSQVLGRVSGELFF

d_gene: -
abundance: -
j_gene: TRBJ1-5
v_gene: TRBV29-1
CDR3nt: TGCAGCGTAAGTGGGTCGGAGTTAAGCAATCAGCCCCAGCATTTT
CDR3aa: CSVSGSELSNQPQHF

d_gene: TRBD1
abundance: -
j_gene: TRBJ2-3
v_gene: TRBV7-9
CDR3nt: TGTGCCAGCAGCCAGGGACAGGGTATTTTACATACGCAGTATTTT
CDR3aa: CASSQGQGILHTQYF

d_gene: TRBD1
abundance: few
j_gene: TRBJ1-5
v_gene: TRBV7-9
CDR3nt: TGTGCCAGCAGCGTCGACAGGGGCGCCAATCAGCCCCAGCATTTT
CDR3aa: CASSVDRGANQPQHF

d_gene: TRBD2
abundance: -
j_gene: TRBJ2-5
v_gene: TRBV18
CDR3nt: TGTGCCAGCTCACTTTACCGGACTAGCGGGAGGGTGGAGGAGACCCAGTACTTC
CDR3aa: CASSLYRTSGRVEETQYF

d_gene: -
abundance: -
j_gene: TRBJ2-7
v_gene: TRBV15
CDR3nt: TGTGCCACCAGATCCACACTAGTCTACGAGCAGTACTTC
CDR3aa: CATRSTLVYEQYF

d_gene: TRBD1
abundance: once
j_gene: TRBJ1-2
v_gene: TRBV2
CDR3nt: TGTGCCAGCATTCCGACAGGGAACTATGGCTACACCTTC
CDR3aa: CASIPTGNYGYTF

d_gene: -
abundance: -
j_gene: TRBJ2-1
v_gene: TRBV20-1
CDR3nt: TGCAGTGCCATTTACAATGAGCAGTTCTTC
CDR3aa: CSAIYNEQFF

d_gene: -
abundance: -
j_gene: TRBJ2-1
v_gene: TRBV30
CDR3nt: TGTGCCTGGAGTACTAGAGGGCGGACTTTAGGAGAGCAGTTCTTC
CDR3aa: CAWSTRGRTLGEQFF

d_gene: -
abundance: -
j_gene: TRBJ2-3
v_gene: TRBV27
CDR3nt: TGTGCCAGCGGGAGAGGCACAGATACGCAGTATTTT
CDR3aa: CASGRGTDTQYF

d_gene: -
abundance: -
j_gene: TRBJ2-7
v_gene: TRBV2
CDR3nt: TGTGCCAGCAGTGAAGCGGCGGGAATGGGCGAGCAGTACTTC
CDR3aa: CASSEAAGMGEQYF

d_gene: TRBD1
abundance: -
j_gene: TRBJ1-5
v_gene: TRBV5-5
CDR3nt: TGTGCCAGCAGCCTAGACAGGGTAAAACAGCCCCAGCATTTT
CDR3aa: CASSLDRVKQPQHF

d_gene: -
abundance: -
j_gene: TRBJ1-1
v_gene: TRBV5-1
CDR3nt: TGCGCCAGCAGCTTAAGGGTCGGAAACACTGAAGCTTTCTTT
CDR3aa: CASSLRVGNTEAFF

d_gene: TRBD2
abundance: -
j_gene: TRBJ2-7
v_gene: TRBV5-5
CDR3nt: TGTGCCAGCAGCTACCGCGCTAGCGGGTCCTACGAGCAGTACTTC
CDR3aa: CASSYRASGSYEQYF

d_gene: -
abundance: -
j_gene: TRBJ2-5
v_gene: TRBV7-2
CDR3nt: TGTGCCAGCAGCATCCGTTTAGGGTTACAAGAGACCCAGTACTTC
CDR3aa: CASSIRLGLQETQYF

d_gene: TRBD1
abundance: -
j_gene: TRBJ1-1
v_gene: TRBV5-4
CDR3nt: TGTGCCAGCAGCTTGGACAGGGGTATCACTGAAGCTTTCTTT
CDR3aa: CASSLDRGITEAFF

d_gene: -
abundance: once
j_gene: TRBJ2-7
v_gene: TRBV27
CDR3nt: TGTGCCAGCAGTTTATCGGTCGGACCCCTCGTCGAGCAGTACTTC
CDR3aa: CASSLSVGPLVEQYF

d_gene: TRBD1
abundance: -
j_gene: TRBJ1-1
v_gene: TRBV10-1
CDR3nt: TGCGCCAGCAGTGCACAACAGGGGGGCCTGAACACTGAAGCTTTCTTT
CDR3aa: CASSAQQGGLNTEAFF

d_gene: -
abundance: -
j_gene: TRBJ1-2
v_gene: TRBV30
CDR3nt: TGTGCCTGGAGTGAGGACGGCTATGGCTACACCTTC
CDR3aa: CAWSEDGYGYTF

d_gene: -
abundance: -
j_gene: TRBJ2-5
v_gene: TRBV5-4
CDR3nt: TGTGCCAGCAGCTTGGCTTCCAGCGGGCGGGAGACCCAGTACTTC
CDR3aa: CASSLASSGRETQYF

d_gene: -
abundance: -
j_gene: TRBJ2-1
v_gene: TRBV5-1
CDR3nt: TGCGCCAGCAGTTTTGCCGGGACCGACTACAATGAGCAGTTCTTC
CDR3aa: CASSFAGTDYNEQFF

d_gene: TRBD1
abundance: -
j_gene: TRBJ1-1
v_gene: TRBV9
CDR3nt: TGTGCCAGCAGCGTAGGACCACAGGGGGCAGGAACTGAAGCTTTCTTT
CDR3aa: CASSVGPQGAGTEAFF

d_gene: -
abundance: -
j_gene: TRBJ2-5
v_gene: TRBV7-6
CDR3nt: TGTGCCAGCAGCCCCCCCAACCTAGGAAGGGAGACCCAGTACTTC
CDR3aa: CASSPPNLGRETQYF

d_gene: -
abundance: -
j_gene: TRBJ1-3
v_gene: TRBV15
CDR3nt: TGTGCCACCAGCAGGGACGGGGCTCCTGGAAACACCATATATTTT
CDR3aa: CATSRDGAPGNTIYF

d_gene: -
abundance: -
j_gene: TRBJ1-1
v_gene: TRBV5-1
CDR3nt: TGCGCCAGCAGCGTCGGACGGCAGAACACTGAAGCTTTCTTT
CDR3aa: CASSVGRQNTEAFF

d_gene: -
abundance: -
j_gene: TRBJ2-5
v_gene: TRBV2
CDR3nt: TGTGCCAGCAGTGATGGGCGAAGTCAAGAGACCCAGTACTTC
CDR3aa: CASSDGRSQETQYF